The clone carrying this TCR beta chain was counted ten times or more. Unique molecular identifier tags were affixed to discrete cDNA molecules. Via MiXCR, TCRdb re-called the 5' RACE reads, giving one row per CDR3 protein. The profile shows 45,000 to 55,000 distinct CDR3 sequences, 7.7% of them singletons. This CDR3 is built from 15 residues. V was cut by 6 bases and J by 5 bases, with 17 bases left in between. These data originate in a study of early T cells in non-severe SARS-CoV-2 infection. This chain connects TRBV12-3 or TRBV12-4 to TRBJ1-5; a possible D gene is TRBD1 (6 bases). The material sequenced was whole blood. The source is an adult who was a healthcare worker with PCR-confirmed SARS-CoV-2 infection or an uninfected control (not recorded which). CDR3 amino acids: CASSPGGGWDQPQHF. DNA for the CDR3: TGTGCCAGCAGCCCGGGGGGGGGCTGGGATCAGCCCCAGCATTTT.